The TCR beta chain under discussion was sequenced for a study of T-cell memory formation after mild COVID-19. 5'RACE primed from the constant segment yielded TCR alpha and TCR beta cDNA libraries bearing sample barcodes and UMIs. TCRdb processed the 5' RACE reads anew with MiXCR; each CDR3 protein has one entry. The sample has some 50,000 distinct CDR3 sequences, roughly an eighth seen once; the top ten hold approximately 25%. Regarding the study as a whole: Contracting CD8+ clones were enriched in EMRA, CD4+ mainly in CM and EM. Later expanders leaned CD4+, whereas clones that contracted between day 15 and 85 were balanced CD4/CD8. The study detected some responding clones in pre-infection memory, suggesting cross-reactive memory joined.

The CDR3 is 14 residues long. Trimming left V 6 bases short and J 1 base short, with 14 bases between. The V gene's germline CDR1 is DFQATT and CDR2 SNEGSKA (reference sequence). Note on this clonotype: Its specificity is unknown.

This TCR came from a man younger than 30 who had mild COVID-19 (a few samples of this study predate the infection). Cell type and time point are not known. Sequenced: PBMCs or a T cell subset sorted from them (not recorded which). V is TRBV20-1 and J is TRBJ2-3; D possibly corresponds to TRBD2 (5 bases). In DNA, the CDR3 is TGCAGTGCAGCTAGCCGTTCTGGCACAGATACGCAGTATTTT. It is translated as CSAASRSGTDTQYF.